This T cell receptor beta chain was obtained from a study of blood T cell repertoires in COVID-19. Study-wide background: In each case, the material was cDNA or gDNA derived from T cells, B-cell-depleted T cells, or PBMCs.

As originally analysed: Using reference gene primer amplification, nucleated cell counts were estimated. TCRdb keeps only in-frame clones here, not all; method: immunoSEQ multiplex PCR. The D gene and trimming were derived from the DNA, and the V and J assignments and clone size from that table. The sample has 85,000 to 130,000 clones, about four fifths seen once. The CDR3 loop spans 17 amino acids. V gave up 4 bases and J gave up 0 bases; unmatched junction bases: 8. Per the germline V gene, CDR1 is KGHSY and CDR2 is FQNENV. The rearrangement links TRBV16 to TRBJ1-3, with 8 bases fitting TRBD1. This sequence originates from a woman older than 75 with active or convalescent COVID-19. Sequencing was done on a sample of peripheral blood. CDR3 coding DNA: TGTGCCAGCAGCCTACGGACAGGGCGGAACTCTGGAAACACCATATATTTT. This codes for CASSLRTGRNSGNTIYF.